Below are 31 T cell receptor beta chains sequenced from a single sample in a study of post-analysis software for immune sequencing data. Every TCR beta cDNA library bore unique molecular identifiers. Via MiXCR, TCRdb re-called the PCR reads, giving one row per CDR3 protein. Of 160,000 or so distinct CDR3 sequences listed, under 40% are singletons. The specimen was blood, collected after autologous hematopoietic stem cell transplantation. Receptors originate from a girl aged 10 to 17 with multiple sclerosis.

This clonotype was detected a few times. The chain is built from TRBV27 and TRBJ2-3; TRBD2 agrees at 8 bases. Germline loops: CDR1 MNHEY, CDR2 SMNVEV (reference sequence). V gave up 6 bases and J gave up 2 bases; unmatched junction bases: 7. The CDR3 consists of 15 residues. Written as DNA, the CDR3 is TGTGCCAGCAGGAGTAGCGGGGCGATCACAGATACGCAGTATTTT. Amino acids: CASRSSGAITDTQYF.

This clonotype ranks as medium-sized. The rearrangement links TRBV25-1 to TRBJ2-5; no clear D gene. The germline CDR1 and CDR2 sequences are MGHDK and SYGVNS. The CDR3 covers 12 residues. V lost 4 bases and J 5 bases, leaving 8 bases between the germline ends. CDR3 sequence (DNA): TGTGCCAGCAGTGCAGCGAGGGAGACCCAGTACTTC. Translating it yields CASSAARETQYF.

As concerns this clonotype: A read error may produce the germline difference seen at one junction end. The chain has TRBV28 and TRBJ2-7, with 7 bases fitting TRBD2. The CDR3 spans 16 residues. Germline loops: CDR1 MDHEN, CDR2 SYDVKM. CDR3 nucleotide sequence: TGTGCCAGCAGTTTAACGAGACGGGGGGTACAAGAGACCCAGGACTTC. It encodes CASSLTRRGVQETQDF.

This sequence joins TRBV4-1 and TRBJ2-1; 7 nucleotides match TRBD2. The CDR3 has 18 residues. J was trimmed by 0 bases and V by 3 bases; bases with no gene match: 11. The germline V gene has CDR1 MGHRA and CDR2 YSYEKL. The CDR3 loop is CASSQGILAISSYNEQFF. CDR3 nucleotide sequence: TGCGCCAGCAGCCAGGGGATACTAGCGATAAGCTCCTACAATGAGCAGTTCTTC.

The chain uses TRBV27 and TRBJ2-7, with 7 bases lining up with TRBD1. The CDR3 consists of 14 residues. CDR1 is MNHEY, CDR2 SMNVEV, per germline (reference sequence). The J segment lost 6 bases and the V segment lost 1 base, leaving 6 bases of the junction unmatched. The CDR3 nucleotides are TGTGCCAGCAGTTTATATCACAGGGGATGCGAGCAGTACTTC. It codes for CASSLYHRGCEQYF.

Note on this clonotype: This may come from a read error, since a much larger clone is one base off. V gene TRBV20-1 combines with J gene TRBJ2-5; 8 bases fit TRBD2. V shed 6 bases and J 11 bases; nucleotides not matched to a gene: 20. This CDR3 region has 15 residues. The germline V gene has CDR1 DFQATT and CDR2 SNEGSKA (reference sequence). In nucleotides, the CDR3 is TGCAGTGCCGAAACGGGACTAGTTTCACTCCATGAGCAGTACTTC. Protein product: CSAETGLVSLHEQYF.

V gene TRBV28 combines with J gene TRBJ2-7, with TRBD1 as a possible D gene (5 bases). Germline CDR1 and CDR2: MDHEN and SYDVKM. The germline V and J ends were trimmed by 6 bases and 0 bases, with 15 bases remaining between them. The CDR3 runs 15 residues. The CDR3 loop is CASRRQGSSSYEQYF. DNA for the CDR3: TGTGCCAGCAGACGGCAGGGAAGCAGCTCCTACGAGCAGTACTTC.

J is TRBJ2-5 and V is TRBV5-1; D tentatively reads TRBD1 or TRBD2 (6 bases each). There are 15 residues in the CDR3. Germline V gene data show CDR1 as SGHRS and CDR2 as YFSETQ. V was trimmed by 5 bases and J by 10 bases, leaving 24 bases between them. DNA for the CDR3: TGCGCCAGCAGGATTACAGGGAGCACGGGGGAAATCCAGTACTTC. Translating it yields CASRITGSTGEIQYF.

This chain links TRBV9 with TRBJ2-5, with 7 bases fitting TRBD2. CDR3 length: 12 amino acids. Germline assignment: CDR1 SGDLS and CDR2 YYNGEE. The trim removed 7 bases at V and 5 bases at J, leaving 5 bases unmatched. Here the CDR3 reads CASGRAGETQYF. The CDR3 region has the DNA TGTGCCAGCGGGAGGGCCGGTGAGACCCAGTACTTC.

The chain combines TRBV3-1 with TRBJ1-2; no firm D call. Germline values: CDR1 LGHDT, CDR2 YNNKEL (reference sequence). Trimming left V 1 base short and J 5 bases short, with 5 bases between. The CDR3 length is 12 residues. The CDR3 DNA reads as TGTGCCAGCAGCCAAGGACCTTATGGCTACACCTTC. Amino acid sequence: CASSQGPYGYTF.

For the CDR3, the DNA is TGTGCCAGCAGTTCCAGCCAGGTTAGCTCCTACGAGCAGTACTTC. Amino acids: CASSSSQVSSYEQYF. The rearrangement joins TRBV12-3 or TRBV12-4 to TRBJ2-7; D remains ambiguous. The CDR3 spans 15 residues. V was pared by 4 bases and J by 0 bases, with 13 bases between.

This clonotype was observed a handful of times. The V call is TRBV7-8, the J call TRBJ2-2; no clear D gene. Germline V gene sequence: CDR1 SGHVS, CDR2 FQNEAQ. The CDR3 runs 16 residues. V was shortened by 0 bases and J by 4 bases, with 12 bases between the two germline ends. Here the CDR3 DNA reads TGTGCCAGCAGCTTAGCCCGGGTGTCGGGCACCGGGGAGCTGTTTTTT. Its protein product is CASSLARVSGTGELFF.

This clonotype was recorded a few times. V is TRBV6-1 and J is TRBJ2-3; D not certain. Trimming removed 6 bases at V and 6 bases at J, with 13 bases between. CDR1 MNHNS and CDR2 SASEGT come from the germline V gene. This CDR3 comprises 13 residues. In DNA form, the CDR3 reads TGTGCCAGCAGGGTAGATTACGGGGATACGCAGTATTTT. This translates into CASRVDYGDTQYF.

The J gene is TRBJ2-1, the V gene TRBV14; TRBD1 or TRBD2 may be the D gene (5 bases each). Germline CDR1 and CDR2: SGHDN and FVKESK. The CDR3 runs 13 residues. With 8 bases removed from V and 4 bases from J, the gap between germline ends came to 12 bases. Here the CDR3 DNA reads TGTGCCAGCTCGGGACGGAGATACAATGAGCAGTTCTTC. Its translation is CASSGRRYNEQFF.

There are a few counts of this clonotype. The CDR3: CASSQEGVSSGSKNEQFF. CDR3 bases: TGCGCCAGCAGCCAAGAAGGGGTATCTAGCGGGAGTAAGAATGAGCAGTTCTTC. This chain links TRBV4-1 with TRBJ2-1, with 10 bases matching TRBD2. This CDR3 contains 18 residues. V shed 0 bases, J shed 7 bases, and the junction held 12 bases outside the gene matches. CDR1 is MGHRA, CDR2 YSYEKL, per germline.

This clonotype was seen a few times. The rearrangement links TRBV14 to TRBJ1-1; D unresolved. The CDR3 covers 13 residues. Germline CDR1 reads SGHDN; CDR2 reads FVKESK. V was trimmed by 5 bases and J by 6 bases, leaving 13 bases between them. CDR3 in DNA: TGTGCCAGCAGCGGCACGGGGAAGTCTGAAGCTTTCTTT. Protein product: CASSGTGKSEAFF.

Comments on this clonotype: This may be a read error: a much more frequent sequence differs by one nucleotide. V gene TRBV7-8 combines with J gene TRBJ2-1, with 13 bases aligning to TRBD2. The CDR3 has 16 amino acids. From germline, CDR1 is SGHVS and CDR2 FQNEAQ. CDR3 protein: CAGSSIGLAGVNEQFF. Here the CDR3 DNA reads TGTGCCGGCAGCTCAATCGGACTAGCGGGAGTCAATGAGCAGTTCTTC.

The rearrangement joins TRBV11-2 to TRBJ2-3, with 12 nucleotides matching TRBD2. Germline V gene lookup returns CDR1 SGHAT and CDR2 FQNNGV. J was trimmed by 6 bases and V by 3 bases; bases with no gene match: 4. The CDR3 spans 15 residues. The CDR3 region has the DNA TGTGCCAGCAGCTTGACTAGCGGGAGAGGGGATACGCAGTATTTT. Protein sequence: CASSLTSGRGDTQYF. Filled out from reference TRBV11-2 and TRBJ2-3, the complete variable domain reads EAGVAQSPRYKIIEKRQSVAFWCNPISGHATLYWYQQILGQGPKLLIQFQNNGVVDDSQLPKDRFSAERLKGVDSTLKIQPAKLEDSAVYLCASSLTSGRGDTQYFGPGTRLTVL.

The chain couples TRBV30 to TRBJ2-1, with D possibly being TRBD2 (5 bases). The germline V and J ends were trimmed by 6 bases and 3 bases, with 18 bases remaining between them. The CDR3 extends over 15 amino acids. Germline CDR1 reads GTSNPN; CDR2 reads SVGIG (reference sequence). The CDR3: CACTWTAGGYNEQFF. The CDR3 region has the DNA TGTGCCTGTACCTGGACGGCCGGAGGCTACAATGAGCAGTTCTTC. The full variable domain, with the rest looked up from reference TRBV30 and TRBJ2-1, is SQTIHQWPATLVQPVGSPLSLECTVEGTSNPNLYWYRQAAGRGLQLLFYSVGIGQISSEVPQNLSASRPQDRQFILSSKKLLLSDSGFYLCACTWTAGGYNEQFFGPGTRLTVL.

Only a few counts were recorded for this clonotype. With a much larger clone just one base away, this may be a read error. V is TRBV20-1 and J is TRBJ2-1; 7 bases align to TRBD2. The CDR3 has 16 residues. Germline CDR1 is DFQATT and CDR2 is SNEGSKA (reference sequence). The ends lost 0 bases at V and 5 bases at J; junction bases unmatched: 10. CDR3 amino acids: CSARDLGRAVDNEQFF. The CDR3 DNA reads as TGCAGTGCTAGAGATTTGGGGAGGGCCGTCGACAATGAGCAGTTCTTC.

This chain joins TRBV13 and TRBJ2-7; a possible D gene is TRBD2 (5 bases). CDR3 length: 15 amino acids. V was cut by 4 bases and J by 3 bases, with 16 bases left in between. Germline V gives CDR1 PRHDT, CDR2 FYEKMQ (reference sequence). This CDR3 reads CASSSNTGNDYEQYF. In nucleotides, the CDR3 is TGTGCCAGCAGCTCGAACACCGGGAACGACTACGAGCAGTACTTC.

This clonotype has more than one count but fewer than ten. CDR3 in DNA: TGTGCCATCAGCCCTACTGACAGCCCCAATCAGCCCCAGCATTTT. It is translated as CAISPTDSPNQPQHF. V usage is TRBV10-3 and J usage is TRBJ1-5, with a weak D call TRBD1 (5 bases). The CDR3 is 15 residues long. CDR1 is ENHRY and CDR2 is SYGVKD in the germline V gene. Trimming shortened V by 6 bases and J by 3 bases, and 15 bases separated the two germline ends.

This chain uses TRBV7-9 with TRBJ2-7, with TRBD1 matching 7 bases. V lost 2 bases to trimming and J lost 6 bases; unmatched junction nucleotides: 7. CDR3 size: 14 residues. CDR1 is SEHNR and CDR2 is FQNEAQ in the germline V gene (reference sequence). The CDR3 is CASSLSGTASEQYF. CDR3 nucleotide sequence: TGTGCCAGCAGCTTATCCGGGACAGCTTCCGAGCAGTACTTC.

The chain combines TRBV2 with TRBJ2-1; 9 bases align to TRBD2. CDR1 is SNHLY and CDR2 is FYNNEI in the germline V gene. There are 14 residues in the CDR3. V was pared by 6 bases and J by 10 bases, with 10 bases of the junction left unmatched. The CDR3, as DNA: TGTGCCAGCAGGCCAACTAGCGGGTGGGGGGAGCAGTTCTTC. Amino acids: CASRPTSGWGEQFF.

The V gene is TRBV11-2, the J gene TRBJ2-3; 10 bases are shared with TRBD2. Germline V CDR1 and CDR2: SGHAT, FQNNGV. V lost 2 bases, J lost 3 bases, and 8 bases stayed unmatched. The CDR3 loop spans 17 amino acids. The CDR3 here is CASSLTLAGLGTDTQYF. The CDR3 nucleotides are TGTGCCAGCAGCTTAACACTAGCGGGACTTGGGACAGATACGCAGTATTTT.

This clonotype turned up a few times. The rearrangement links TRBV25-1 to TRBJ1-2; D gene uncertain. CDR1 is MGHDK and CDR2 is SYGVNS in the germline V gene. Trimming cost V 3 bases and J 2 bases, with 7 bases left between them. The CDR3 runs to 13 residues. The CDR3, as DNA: TGTGCCAGCAGTGAGTGGGAGAACTATGGCTACACCTTC. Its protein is CASSEWENYGYTF.

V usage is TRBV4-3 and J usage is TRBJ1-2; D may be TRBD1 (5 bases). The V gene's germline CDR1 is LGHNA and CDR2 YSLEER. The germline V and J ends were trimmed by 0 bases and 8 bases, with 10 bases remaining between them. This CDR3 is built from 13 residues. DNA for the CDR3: TGCGCCAGCAGCCAAGATGCGGGGACCGGCTACACCTTC. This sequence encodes CASSQDAGTGYTF.

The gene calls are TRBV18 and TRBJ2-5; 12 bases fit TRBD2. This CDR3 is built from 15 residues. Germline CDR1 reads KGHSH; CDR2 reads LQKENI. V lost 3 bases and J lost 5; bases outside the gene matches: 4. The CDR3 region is CASSPTLAGGETQYF. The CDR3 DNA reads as TGTGCCAGCTCACCGACTCTAGCGGGAGGGGAGACCCAGTACTTC.

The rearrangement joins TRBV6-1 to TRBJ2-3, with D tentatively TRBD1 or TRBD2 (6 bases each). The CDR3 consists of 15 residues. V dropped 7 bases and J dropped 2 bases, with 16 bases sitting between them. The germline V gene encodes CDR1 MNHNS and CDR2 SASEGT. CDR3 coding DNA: TGTGCCAGCACCGCCCGGGGGCAAAACACAGATACGCAGTATTTT. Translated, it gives CASTARGQNTDTQYF.

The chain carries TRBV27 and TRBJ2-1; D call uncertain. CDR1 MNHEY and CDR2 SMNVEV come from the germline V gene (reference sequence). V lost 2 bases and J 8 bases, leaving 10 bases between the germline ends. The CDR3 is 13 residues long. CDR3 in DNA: TGTGCCAGCAGTTTAGACCCGGGCGATGAGCAGTTCTTC. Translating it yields CASSLDPGDEQFF.

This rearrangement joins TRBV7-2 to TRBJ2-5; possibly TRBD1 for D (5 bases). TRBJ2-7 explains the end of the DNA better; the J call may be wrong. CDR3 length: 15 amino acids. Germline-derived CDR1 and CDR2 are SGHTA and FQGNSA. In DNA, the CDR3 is TGTGCCAGCAGCTCGGAAGGGGCGTGGGAAAACGAGCAGTACTTC. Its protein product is CASSSEGAWENEQYF.